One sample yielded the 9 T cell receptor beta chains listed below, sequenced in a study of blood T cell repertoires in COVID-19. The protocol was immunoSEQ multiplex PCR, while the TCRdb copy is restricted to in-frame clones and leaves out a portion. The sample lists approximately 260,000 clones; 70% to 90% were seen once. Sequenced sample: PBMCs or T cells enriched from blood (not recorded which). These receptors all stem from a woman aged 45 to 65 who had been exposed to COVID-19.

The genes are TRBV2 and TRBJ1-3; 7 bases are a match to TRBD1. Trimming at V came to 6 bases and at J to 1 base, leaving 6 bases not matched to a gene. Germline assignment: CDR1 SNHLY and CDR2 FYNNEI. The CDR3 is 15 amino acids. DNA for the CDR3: TGTGCCAGCAGAGACCCGGGACAGTCTGGAAACACCATATATTTT. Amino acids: CASRDPGQSGNTIYF.

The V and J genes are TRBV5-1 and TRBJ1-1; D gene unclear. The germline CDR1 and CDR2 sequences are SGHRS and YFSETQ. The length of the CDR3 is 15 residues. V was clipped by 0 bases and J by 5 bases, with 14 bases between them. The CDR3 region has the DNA TGCGCCAGCAGCTTGGAGGGTTCGCCGGGAACTGAAGCTTTCTTT. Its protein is CASSLEGSPGTEAFF.

CDR3 in amino acids: CASSTRDRGQETQYF. For the CDR3, the DNA is TGTGCCAGCAGCACGCGGGACAGGGGGCAAGAGACCCAGTACTTC. This chain joins TRBV9 and TRBJ2-5, with 11 bases matching TRBD1. The CDR3 loop spans 15 amino acids. The trim removed 4 bases at V and 2 bases at J, leaving 4 bases unmatched. Germline-derived CDR1 and CDR2 are SGDLS and YYNGEE.

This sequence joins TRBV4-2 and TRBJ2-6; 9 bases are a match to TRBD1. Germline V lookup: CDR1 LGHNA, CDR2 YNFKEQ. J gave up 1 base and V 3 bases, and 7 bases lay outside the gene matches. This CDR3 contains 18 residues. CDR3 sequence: CASSHLQGAGSGANVLTF. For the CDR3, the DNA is TGTGCCAGCAGCCACTTACAGGGGGCCGGGTCTGGGGCCAACGTCCTGACTTTC.

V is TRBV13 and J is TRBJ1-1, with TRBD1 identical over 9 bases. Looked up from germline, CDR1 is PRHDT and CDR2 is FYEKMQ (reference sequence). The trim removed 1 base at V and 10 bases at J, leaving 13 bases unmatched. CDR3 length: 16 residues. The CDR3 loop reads CASSLVSPGQGGRAFF. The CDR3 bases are TGTGCCAGCAGCTTAGTTTCACCGGGACAGGGAGGGAGAGCTTTCTTT.

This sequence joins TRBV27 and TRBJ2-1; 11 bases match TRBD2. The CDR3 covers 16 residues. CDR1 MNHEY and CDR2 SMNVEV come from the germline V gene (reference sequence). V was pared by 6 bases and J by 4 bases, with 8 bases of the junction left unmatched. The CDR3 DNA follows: TGTGCCAGCAGACTCACTAGCGGGGGTAGGTACAATGAGCAGTTCTTC. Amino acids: CASRLTSGGRYNEQFF.

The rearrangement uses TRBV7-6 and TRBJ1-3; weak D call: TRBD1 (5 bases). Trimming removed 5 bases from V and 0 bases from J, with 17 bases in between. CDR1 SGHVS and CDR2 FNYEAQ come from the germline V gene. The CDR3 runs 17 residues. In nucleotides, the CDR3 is TGTGCCAGCAGCCTATTTTCGGGGGGGAGCTCTGGAAACACCATATATTTT. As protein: CASSLFSGGSSGNTIYF.

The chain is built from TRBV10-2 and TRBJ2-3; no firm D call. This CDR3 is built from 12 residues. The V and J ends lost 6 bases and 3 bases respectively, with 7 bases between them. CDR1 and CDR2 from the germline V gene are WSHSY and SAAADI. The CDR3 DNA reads TGCGCCAGCAGATCTAGTACAGATACGCAGTATTTT. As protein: CASRSSTDTQYF.

The DNA of the CDR3 is TGTGCCAGCCGCGGGGCGAGGGGCTACACCTTC. Translated, it gives CASRGARGYTF. This rearrangement joins TRBV12-3 or TRBV12-4 to TRBJ1-2; weak D call: TRBD1 (5 bases). The length of the CDR3 is 11 residues. The ends were cut back, 8 bases at V and 8 bases at J, with 12 bases in the middle.